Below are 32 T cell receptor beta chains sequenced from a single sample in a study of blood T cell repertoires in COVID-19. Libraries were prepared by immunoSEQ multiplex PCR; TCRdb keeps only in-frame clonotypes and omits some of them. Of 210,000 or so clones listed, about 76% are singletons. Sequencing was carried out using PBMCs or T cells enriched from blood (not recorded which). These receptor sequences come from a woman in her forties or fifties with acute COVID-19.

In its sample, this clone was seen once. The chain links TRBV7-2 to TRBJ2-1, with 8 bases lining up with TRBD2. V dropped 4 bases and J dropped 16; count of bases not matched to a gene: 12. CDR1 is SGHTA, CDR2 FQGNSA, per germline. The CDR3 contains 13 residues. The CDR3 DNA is TGTGCCAGCAGCTCGCGACCGGGACTAGATGGCTTCTTC. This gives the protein CASSSRPGLDGFF.

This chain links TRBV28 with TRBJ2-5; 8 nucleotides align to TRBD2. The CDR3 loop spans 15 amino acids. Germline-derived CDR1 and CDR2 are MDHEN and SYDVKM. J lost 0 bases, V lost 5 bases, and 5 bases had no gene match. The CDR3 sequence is CASSGAGANQETQYF. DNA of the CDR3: TGTGCCAGCAGTGGAGCGGGGGCCAACCAAGAGACCCAGTACTTC.

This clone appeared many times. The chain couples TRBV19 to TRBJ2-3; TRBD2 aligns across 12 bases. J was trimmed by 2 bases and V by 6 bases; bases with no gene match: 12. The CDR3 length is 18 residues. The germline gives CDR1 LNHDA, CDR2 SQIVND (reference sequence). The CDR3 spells CASSRLLGLAGFTDTQYF. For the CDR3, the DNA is TGTGCCAGTAGCCGACTCCTTGGACTAGCGGGGTTCACAGATACGCAGTATTTT.

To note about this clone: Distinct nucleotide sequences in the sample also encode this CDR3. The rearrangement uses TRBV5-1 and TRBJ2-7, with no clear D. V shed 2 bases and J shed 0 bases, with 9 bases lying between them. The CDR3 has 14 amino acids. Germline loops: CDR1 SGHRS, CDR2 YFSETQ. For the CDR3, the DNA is TGCGCCAGCAGCTTAGCCCCAGGCTCCTACGAGCAGTACTTC. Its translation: CASSLAPGSYEQYF.

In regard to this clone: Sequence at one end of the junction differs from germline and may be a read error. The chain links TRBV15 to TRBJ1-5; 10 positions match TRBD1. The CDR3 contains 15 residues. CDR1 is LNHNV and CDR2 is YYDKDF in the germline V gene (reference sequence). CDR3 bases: TGTACCACCAGCCCCCAGGGACAGGGGAATCAGCCCCAGCATTTT. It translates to CTTSPQGQGNQPQHF.

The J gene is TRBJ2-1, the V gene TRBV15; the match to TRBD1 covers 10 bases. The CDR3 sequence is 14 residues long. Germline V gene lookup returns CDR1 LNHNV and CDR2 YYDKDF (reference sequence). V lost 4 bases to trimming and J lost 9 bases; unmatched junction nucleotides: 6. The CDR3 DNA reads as TGTGCCACCAGCAACAGCCGGACAGGGGGTGAGCAGTTCTTC. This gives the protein CATSNSRTGGEQFF. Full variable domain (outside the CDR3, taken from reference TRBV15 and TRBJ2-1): DAMVIQNPRYQVTQFGKPVTLSCSQTLNHNVMYWYQQKSSQAPKLLFHYYDKDFNNEADTPDNFQSRRPNTSFCFLDIRSPGLGDTAMYLCATSNSRTGGEQFFGPGTRLTVL.

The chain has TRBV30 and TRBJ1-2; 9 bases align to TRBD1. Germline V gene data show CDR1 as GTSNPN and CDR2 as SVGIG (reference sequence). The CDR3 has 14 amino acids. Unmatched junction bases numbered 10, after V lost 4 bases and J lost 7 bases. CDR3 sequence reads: CAWKHRDRDAGYTF. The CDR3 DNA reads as TGTGCCTGGAAACACCGGGACAGGGATGCTGGCTACACCTTC.

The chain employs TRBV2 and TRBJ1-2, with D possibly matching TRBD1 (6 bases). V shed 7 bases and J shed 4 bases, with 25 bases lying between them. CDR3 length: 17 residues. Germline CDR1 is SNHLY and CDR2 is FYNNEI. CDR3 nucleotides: TGTGCCAGCAAGAGCAGCAGAAGCTCGGGACAACTCTATGGCTACACCTTC. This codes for CASKSSRSSGQLYGYTF.

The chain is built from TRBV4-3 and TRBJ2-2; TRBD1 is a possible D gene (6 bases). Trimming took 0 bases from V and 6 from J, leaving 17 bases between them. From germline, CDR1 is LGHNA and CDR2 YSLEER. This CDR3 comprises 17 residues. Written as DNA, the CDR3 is TGCGCCAGCAGCCAAGATCCCCAGGGGCCTTTGGCCGGGGAGCTGTTTTTT. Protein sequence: CASSQDPQGPLAGELFF.

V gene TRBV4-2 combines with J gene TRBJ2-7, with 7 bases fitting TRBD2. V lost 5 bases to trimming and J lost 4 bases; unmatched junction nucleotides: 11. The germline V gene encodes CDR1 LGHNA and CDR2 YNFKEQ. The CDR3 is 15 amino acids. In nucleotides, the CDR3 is TGTGCCAGCAGCTTCCAGCGGGGACCTCAATACGAGCAGTACTTC. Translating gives CASSFQRGPQYEQYF.

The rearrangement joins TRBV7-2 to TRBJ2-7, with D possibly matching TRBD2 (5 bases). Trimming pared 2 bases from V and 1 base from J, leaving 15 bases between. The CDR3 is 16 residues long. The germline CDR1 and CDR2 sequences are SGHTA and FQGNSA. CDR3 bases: TGTGCCAGCAGCTTATTGGACTTAGGCTTGTCCTACGAGCAGTACTTC. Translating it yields CASSLLDLGLSYEQYF.

The CDR3 bases are TGTGCCTGGAGTGTGGGGGCGAAGGGCTACACCTTC. It codes for CAWSVGAKGYTF. V is TRBV30 and J is TRBJ1-2, with D tentatively TRBD1 (6 bases). Trimming took off 0 bases at V and 8 bases at J, with 10 bases between the two ends. The germline CDR1 and CDR2 sequences are GTSNPN and SVGIG (reference sequence). This CDR3 spans 12 amino acids.

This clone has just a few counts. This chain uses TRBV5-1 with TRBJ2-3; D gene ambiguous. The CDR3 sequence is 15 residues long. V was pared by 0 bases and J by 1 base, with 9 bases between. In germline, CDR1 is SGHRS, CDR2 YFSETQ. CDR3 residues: CASSLAQAGTDTQYF. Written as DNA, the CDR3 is TGCGCCAGCAGCTTGGCCCAGGCTGGCACAGATACGCAGTATTTT.

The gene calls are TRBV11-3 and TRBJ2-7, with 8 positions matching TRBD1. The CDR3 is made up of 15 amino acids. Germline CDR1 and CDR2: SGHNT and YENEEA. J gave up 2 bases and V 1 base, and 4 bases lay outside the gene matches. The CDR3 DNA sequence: TGTGCCAGCAGCTTAGTACAGGGGGTAACCTACGAGCAGTACTTC. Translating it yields CASSLVQGVTYEQYF.

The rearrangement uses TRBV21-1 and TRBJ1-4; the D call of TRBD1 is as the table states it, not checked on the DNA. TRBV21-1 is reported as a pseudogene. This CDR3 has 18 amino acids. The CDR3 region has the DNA TGTGCCAGCAGCAAAGCACGGGAACAGGGGGCGACTAATGAAAAACTGTTTTTT. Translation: CASSKAREQGATNEKLFF.

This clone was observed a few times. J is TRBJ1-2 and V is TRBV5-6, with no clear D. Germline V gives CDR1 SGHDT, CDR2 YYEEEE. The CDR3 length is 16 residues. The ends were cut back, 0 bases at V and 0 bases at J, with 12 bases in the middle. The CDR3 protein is CASSLGQTKTNYGYTF. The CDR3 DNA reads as TGTGCCAGCAGCTTGGGCCAGACTAAAACTAACTATGGCTACACCTTC.

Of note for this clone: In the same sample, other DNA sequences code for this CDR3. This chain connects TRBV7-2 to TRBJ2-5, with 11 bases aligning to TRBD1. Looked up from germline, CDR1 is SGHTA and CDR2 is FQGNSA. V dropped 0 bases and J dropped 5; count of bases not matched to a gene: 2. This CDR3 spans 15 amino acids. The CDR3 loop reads CASSLAGTGGETQYF. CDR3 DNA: TGTGCCAGCAGCTTAGCCGGGACAGGGGGGGAGACCCAGTACTTC.

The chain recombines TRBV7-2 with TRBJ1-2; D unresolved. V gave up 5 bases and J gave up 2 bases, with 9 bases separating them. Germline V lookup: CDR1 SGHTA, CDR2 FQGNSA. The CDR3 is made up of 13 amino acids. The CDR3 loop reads CASSVDKNYGYTF. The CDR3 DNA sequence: TGTGCCAGCAGCGTAGACAAGAACTATGGCTACACCTTC.

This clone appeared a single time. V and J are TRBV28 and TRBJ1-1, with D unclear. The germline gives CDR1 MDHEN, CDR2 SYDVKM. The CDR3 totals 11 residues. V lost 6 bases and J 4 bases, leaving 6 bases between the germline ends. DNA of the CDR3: TGTGCCAGCAGCCCCCTCACTGAAGCTTTCTTT. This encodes CASSPLTEAFF.

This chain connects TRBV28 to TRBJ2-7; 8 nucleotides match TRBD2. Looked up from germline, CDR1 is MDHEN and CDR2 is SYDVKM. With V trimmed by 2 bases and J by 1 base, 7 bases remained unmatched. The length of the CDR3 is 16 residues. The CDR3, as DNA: TGTGCCAGCAGTTTAGCGGGAGGTTCGGAATCCTACGAGCAGTACTTC. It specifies CASSLAGGSESYEQYF.

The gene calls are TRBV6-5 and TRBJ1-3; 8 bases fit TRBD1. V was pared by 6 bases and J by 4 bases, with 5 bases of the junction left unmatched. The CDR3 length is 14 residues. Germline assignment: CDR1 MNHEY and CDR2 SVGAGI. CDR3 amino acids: CASRPTGAGNTIYF. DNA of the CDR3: TGTGCCAGCAGACCGACAGGGGCCGGAAACACCATATATTTT.

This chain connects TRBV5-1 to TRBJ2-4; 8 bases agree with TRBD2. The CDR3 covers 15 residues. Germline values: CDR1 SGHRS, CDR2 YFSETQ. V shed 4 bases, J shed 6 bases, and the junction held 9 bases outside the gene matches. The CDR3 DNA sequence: TGCGCCAGCAGCAAGTGGGAGCGGGAGTTAAACATTCAGTACTTC. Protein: CASSKWERELNIQYF.

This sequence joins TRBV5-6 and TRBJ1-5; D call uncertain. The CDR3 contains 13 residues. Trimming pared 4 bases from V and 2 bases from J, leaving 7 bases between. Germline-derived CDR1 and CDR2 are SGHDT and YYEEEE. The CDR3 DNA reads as TGTGCCAGCAGCCACCGGGGCAATCAGCCCCAGCATTTT. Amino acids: CASSHRGNQPQHF.

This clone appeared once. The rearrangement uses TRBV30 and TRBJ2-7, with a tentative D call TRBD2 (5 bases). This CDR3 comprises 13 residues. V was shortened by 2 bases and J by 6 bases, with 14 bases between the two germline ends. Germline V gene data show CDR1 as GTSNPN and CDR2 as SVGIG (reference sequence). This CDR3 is CAWSRALRGEQYF. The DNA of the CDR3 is TGTGCCTGGAGTCGGGCCCTCCGGGGCGAGCAGTACTTC.

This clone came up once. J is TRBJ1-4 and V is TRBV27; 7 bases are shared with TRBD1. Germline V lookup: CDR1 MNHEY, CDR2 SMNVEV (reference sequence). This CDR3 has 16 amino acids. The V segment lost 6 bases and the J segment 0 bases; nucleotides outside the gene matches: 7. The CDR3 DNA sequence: TGTGCCAGCAGCCACGACAGGGCAACAACTAATGAAAAACTGTTTTTT. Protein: CASSHDRATTNEKLFF.

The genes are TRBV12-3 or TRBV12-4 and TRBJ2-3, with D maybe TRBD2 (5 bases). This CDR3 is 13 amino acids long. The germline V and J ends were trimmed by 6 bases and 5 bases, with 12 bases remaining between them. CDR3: CASSLVEGDTQYF. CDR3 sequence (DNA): TGTGCCAGCAGCCTAGTAGAGGGAGATACGCAGTATTTT.

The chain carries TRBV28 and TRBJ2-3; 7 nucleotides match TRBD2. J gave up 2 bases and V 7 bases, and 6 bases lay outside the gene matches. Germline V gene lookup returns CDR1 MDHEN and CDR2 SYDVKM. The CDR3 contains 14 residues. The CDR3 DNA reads TGTGCCAGCAAAGAGCGGGGACCCACAGATACGCAGTATTTT. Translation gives CASKERGPTDTQYF. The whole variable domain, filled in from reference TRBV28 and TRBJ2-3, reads DVKVTQSSRYLVKRTGEKVFLECVQDMDHENMFWYRQDPGLGLRLIYFSYDVKMKEKGDIPEGYSVSREKKERFSLILESASTNQTSMYLCASKERGPTDTQYFGPGTRLTVL.

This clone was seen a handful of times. This CDR3 reads CASGGRMTSYEQYF. CDR3 sequence (DNA): TGTGCCAGCGGCGGTAGAATGACCTCCTACGAGCAGTACTTC. This chain connects TRBV2 to TRBJ2-7; D is uncertain. Germline CDR1 reads SNHLY; CDR2 reads FYNNEI. V lost 8 bases and J lost 0, with 14 bases in between. The CDR3 has 14 residues.

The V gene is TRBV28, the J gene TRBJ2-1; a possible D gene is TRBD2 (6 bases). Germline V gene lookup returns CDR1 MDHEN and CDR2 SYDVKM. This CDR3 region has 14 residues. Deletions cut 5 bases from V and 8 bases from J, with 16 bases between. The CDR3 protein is CASSIMTSWDEQFF. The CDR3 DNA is TGTGCCAGCAGTATAATGACTAGTTGGGATGAGCAGTTCTTC.

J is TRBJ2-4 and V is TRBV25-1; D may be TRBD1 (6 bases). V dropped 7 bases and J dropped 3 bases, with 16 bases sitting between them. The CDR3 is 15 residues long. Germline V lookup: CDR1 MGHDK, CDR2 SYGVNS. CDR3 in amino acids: CASKGTGTSKNIQYF. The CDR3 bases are TGTGCCAGCAAAGGGACCGGGACAAGCAAAAACATTCAGTACTTC.

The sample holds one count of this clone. The CDR3 nucleotides read TGTGCCAGCAGTTATGGGGCTAGCGGGAACTACGAGCAGTACTTC. Amino acid sequence: CASSYGASGNYEQYF. The genes are TRBV6-5 and TRBJ2-7, with 9 positions matching TRBD2. This CDR3 has 15 amino acids. In germline, CDR1 is MNHEY, CDR2 SVGAGI. The trim removed 3 bases at V and 3 bases at J, leaving 6 bases unmatched.

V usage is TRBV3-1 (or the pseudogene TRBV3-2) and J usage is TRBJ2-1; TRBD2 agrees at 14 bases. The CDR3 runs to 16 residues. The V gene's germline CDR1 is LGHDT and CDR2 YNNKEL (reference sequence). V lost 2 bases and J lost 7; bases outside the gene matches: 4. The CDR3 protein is CASSQRGTSGRNEQFF. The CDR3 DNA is TGTGCCAGCAGCCAAAGGGGGACTAGCGGGAGAAATGAGCAGTTCTTC.